The 14 T cell receptor beta chains given below trace back to one sample, sequenced in a study of T cells in Graves' hyperthyroidism and ophthalmopathy. Amplification of TCR beta CDR3 regions used RNA as the template. Using the HTBI primer set, a first-round RT-PCR was run on the TCR CDR3. TCRdb fed the multiplex PCR reads into MiXCR, producing one record per CDR3 protein. Of roughly 700,000 distinct CDR3 sequences listed, roughly a third were seen once; the top ten hold about a third. The sequenced material came from blood. The source of these receptors is a woman in her thirties or forties with Graves' hyperthyroidism.

With regard to this clonotype: Possible read error: a much larger clone is one base away. This sequence joins TRBV19 and TRBJ1-6, with 10 bases that match TRBD1. CDR3 length equals 14 residues. In germline, CDR1 is LNHDA, CDR2 SQIVND (reference sequence). The chain's CDR3 is CASTSGQGNSPFHF. Here the CDR3 DNA reads TGTGCCAGTACCTCGGGACAGGGGAATTCACCCTTCCACTTT.

V and J are TRBV7-2 and TRBJ1-2, with 8 bases identical to TRBD1. Trimming cost V 5 bases and J 12 bases; bases outside gene matches: 17. Germline values: CDR1 SGHTA, CDR2 FQGNSA. This CDR3 contains 15 residues. The CDR3 sequence: CASSDRGGGVAGNTF. DNA of the CDR3: TGTGCCAGCAGCGACAGGGGCGGGGGAGTGGCTGGAAACACCTTC.

In regard to this clonotype: The junction does not match germline at one end; this may be a read error. The rearrangement joins TRBV7-9 to TRBJ1-6; 10 positions agree with TRBD1. CDR1 and CDR2 (germline): SEHNR, FQNEAQ (reference sequence). This CDR3 has 15 residues. The CDR3 region is CASNKGTGDNSPLHF. Written as DNA, the CDR3 is TGTGCCAGCAACAAAGGGACAGGGGATAATTCGCCCCTCCACTTT.

This clonotype appeared many times. The V and J genes are TRBV20-1 and TRBJ2-7; TRBD2 matches 7 bases. Germline-derived CDR1 and CDR2 are DFQATT and SNEGSKA (reference sequence). CDR3 size: 13 residues. V shed 6 bases and J 2 bases; nucleotides not matched to a gene: 7. The CDR3 DNA follows: TGCAGTGCCGTAGAGGGAGGGACCTACGAGCAGTACTTC. This gives the protein CSAVEGGTYEQYF.

The chain links TRBV10-3 to TRBJ2-2, with D perhaps given as TRBD1 or TRBD2 (6 bases each). Germline V gene sequence: CDR1 ENHRY, CDR2 SYGVKD. V dropped 7 bases and J dropped 8 bases, with 11 bases sitting between them. This CDR3 region has 12 residues. DNA of the CDR3: TGTGCCATCACGGCGGGGACAGGGGAGCTGTTTTTT. Protein sequence: CAITAGTGELFF.

Note on this clonotype: It may be a read error: a sequence one base away is much more abundant. The genes are TRBV7-2 and TRBJ1-2; 10 nucleotides match TRBD1. Germline V lookup: CDR1 SGHTA, CDR2 FQGNSA. CDR3 length equals 14 residues. CDR3 loop: CASRRDGTGDGHTF. CDR3 bases: TGTGCCAGCAGACGGGACGGGACAGGGGATGGCCACACCTTC.

The rearrangement links TRBV7-8 to TRBJ1-2; 7 bases align to TRBD1. V shed 7 bases, J shed 5 bases, and the junction held 7 bases outside the gene matches. CDR1 SGHVS and CDR2 FQNEAQ come from the germline V gene. This CDR3 region has 13 residues. CDR3 coding DNA: TGTGCCAGCACCCTTGGGGACAGATATGGCTACACCTTC. This sequence encodes CASTLGDRYGYTF.

The rearrangement links TRBV19 to TRBJ2-2; D is perhaps TRBD1 (5 bases). There are 14 residues in the CDR3. Germline loops: CDR1 LNHDA, CDR2 SQIVND (reference sequence). Trimming left V 1 base short and J 4 bases short, with 7 bases between. CDR3 sequence: CASSIGTSTGELFF. The CDR3 coding sequence is TGTGCCAGTAGTATAGGGACATCCACCGGGGAGCTGTTTTTT.

This clonotype was observed many times. V gene TRBV6-5 combines with J gene TRBJ1-4; unclear D gene. The CDR3 sequence is 14 residues long. Germline V gives CDR1 MNHEY, CDR2 SVGAGI. Trimming pared 6 bases from V and 0 bases from J, leaving 8 bases between. The CDR3 region is CASSPRPTNEKLFF. CDR3 sequence (DNA): TGTGCCAGCAGCCCGAGACCAACTAATGAAAAACTGTTTTTT.

In this sample, this clonotype turned up many times. V gene TRBV5-8 combines with J gene TRBJ2-5, with D perhaps matching TRBD2 (5 bases). CDR1 is SGHTS, CDR2 YDEGEE, per germline. Deletions cut 4 bases from V and 5 bases from J, with 12 bases between. The CDR3 is 13 residues long. The CDR3 nucleotides read TGTGCCAGCAGCAGCAAAGAGCGGGAGACCCAGTACTTC. Protein: CASSSKERETQYF.

With respect to this clonotype: One end of the junction fails to match germline, which may point to a read error. The V call is TRBV5-4, the J call TRBJ2-5; D is possibly TRBD2 (6 bases). This CDR3 is 16 amino acids long. Germline CDR1 reads SGHNT; CDR2 reads YYREEE (reference sequence). The CDR3 DNA sequence: TGTGCCGGCAGTCGGGCGCCAGCGGGCCCCCAAGAGACCCAGTACTTC. Protein: CAGSRAPAGPQETQYF.

The table lists this clonotype with a few counts. This rearrangement joins TRBV20-1 to TRBJ2-7; weak D call: TRBD2 (5 bases). Germline V gene sequence: CDR1 DFQATT, CDR2 SNEGSKA (reference sequence). This CDR3 region has 14 residues. The V end was cut by 3 bases, the J end by 3 bases, with 15 bases between. This CDR3 reads CSASQRAGGYEQYF. The DNA of the CDR3 is TGCAGTGCTAGCCAGAGGGCAGGCGGCTACGAGCAGTACTTC.

This clonotype turned up a few times. The DNA for the CDR3 is TGTGCCAGCAGCCCAGGACAGTTCTCCTACGAGCAGTACTTC. Its translation: CASSPGQFSYEQYF. This chain uses TRBV5-5 with TRBJ2-7; TRBD1 might be the D (6 bases). The CDR3 totals 14 residues. The V end was cut by 4 bases, the J end by 0 bases, with 11 bases between. Germline values: CDR1 SGHKS, CDR2 YYEKEE (reference sequence). The entire variable domain, with the rest obtained from reference TRBV5-5 and TRBJ2-7, is as follows: DAGVTQSPTHLIKTRGQQVTLRCSPISGHKSVSWYQQVLGQGPQFIFQYYEKEERGRGNFPDRFSARQFPNYSSELNVNALLLGDSALYLCASSPGQFSYEQYFGPGTRLTVT.

This chain links TRBV6-4 with TRBJ1-5, with D perhaps matching TRBD1 (6 bases). Trimming left V 2 bases short and J 6 bases short, with 11 bases between. The CDR3 extends over 14 amino acids. Germline loops: CDR1 MRHNA, CDR2 SNTAGT. The CDR3 sequence is CASSDRGGGQPQHF. For the CDR3, the DNA is TGTGCCAGCAGTGACCGAGGGGGGGGTCAGCCCCAGCATTTT.